Sequencing of this T cell receptor beta chain was carried out in a study of blood T cell repertoires in COVID-19. Overall study: COVID-19 samples from acute and convalescent phases originated in the United States, Italy and Spain. Sources were T cells, B-cell-depleted T cells, or PBMCs; the material itself was cDNA or gDNA.

The authors' processing: Nucleated cell number was recorded as an estimate derived from reference gene primer amplification. The method was immunoSEQ multiplex PCR; TCRdb's version includes in-frame clones alone and lacks a portion of them. That table furnishes V, J and clone size, whereas the DNA furnished D and trimming. The sample contains 150,000 to 200,000 clones, under 95% of which appear only once. This CDR3 is 14 amino acids long. With V trimmed by 5 bases and J by 6 bases, 10 bases remained unmatched. CDR1 is SGHNT, CDR2 YYREEE, per germline (reference sequence). The TCR sequence derives from a man aged 55 to 69 with active or convalescent COVID-19. Sequenced: peripheral blood. The chain combines TRBV5-4 with TRBJ2-7; 8 bases are shared with TRBD1. DNA of the CDR3: TGTGCCAGCAGGTTACAGGGGGAATCCCGCGAGCAGTACTTC. Translating it yields CASRLQGESREQYF.